The rows below give T cell receptor beta chains drawn from one sample of a study of beta chain features in type 1 diabetes. This table comes from immunoSEQ multiplex PCR, and its TCRdb copy is limited to in-frame clones, with some not included. Of roughly 240,000 clones in the sample, 12% to 15% were seen once. Source material: naive CD4+ T cells from blood. The receptor source for this set is a woman aged 40 to 50 in good health. CDR3s include the opening cysteine and the closing phenylalanine or tryptophan. Each record gives: V gene, clone size, J gene, D gene, CDR3 DNA, CDR3 protein. D genes are given only for firm matches. Not all rows give a size; the values are once, few, many and, for expanded clones, a class.

>TRBV28|-|TRBJ1-6|-
TGTGCCAGCAGAGCGAGCGGGGCATCACCCCTCCACTTT
CASRASGASPLHF
>TRBV29-1|few|TRBJ1-1|-
TGCAGCGTTCGGACAGTGAACACTGAAGCTTTCTTT
CSVRTVNTEAFF
>TRBV7-9|few|TRBJ1-2|TRBD1
TGTGCCAGCAGCCGCGGCAGGGGGCCCTTGGACTATGGCTACACCTTC
CASSRGRGPLDYGYTF
>TRBV10-3|-|TRBJ2-7|TRBD2
TGTGCCACGTCTCTCGGCGGGGGATCCTACGAGCAGTACTTC
CATSLGGGSYEQYF
>TRBV6-4|-|TRBJ2-7|TRBD2
TGTGCCAGCAGTCGGGTCCCGGGGGGGGAGCAGTACTTC
CASSRVPGGEQYF
>TRBV10-3|-|TRBJ1-2|-
TGTGCCATCAGTGAGTCTGGCGGGGGCGGCTACACCTTC
CAISESGGGGYTF
>TRBV5-1|-|TRBJ2-5|-
TGCGCCAGCAGCTTGAATAGACAGGAGACCCAGTACTTC
CASSLNRQETQYF
>TRBV15|-|TRBJ1-6|TRBD1
TGTGCCACCAGCAGAGGATTGGACAGGGAAACACCCCTCCACTTT
CATSRGLDRETPLHF
>TRBV7-7|few|TRBJ2-5|-
TGTGCTAGCAGCGTGGATAGGGAGGAGACCCAGTACTTC
CASSVDREETQYF
>TRBV19|-|TRBJ1-2|TRBD1
TGTGCCAGTAGTCCCTCGGGACAGGGCTATGGCTACACCTTC
CASSPSGQGYGYTF
>TRBV2|few|TRBJ2-1|-
TGTGCCAGCAGTACCGCCGGGGGACCGACCTACAATGAGCAGTTCTTC
CASSTAGGPTYNEQFF
>TRBV7-8|-|TRBJ1-2|-
TGTGCCAGCAGCCCCCGACCTAAACAGGGAGTCGGATACGGCTACACCTTC
CASSPRPKQGVGYGYTF
>TRBV2|few|TRBJ1-4|-
TGTGCCAGCAAGGAGACAGGACCCCGGTTCCTGTTTTTT
CASKETGPRFLFF
>TRBV5-1|-|TRBJ1-1|TRBD1
TGCGCCAGCAGCAACCGGGACAGGGGTTCTGAAGCTTTCTTT
CASSNRDRGSEAFF
>TRBV7-2|-|TRBJ1-2|-
TGTGCCAGCAGCTTAGCCAGGGATGGCTACACCTTC
CASSLARDGYTF
>TRBV13|-|TRBJ2-7|TRBD1
TGTGCCAGCAGCTTCCGTGGGACAGGGATCTACGAGCAGTACTTC
CASSFRGTGIYEQYF
>TRBV5-4|few|TRBJ2-7|-
TGTGCCAGCAGCTTGCGGGACACCTACGAGCAGTACTTC
CASSLRDTYEQYF
>TRBV6-5|-|TRBJ1-1|TRBD1
TGTGCCAGCAGTAGACAGGGACGAGTAACTGAAGCTTTCTTT
CASSRQGRVTEAFF
>TRBV5-1|-|TRBJ2-2|-
TGCGCCAGCAGCTTGATTATGAACACCGGGGAGCTGTTTTTT
CASSLIMNTGELFF
>TRBV7-2|few|TRBJ2-7|-
TGTGCCAGCAGCTTATCAGGCTACGAGCAGTACTTC
CASSLSGYEQYF
>TRBV2|-|TRBJ1-6|-
TGTGCCAGCAGAAAGACTGTTTCACCCCTCCACTTT
CASRKTVSPLHF
>TRBV2|few|TRBJ2-1|TRBD2
TGTGCCAGCAGTCTAGCGGGGGGTACCTACAATGAGCAGTTCTTC
CASSLAGGTYNEQFF
>TRBV7-2|few|TRBJ2-7|TRBD1
TGTGCCAGCAGCTTAGCAGTAGACAGGGGACCCTACGAGCAGTACTTC
CASSLAVDRGPYEQYF
>TRBV7-2|-|TRBJ2-7|-
TGTGCCAGCAGCGGGGGGGGCCGCTCCTACGAGCAGTACTTC
CASSGGGRSYEQYF
>TRBV19|-|TRBJ2-6|-
TGTGCCAGTAGTAGGGCGACAGATCACGGGGCCAACGTCCTGACTTTC
CASSRATDHGANVLTF
>TRBV20-1|few|TRBJ2-3|-
TGCAGTGCTATGACCCGGGGGACGCAGTATTTT
CSAMTRGTQYF
>TRBV6-1|-|TRBJ2-7|TRBD1
TGTGCCAGCGTGTCCCGGGACAGGGTCGAGCAGTACTTC
CASVSRDRVEQYF
>TRBV7-9|few|TRBJ1-2|TRBD1
TGTGCCAGCAGCGAAAGGGGACAGAACTATGGCTACACCTTC
CASSERGQNYGYTF
>TRBV7-2|-|TRBJ2-6|TRBD2
TGTGCCAGCAGCTTAGCTGGGAGACTAGCGGGGAGGACAAGCTCTGGGGCCAACGTCCTGACTTTC
CASSLAGRLAGRTSSGANVLTF
>TRBV15|few|TRBJ1-1|-
TGTGCCACCAGCAGAGACCGCCGGGGGATGAGGGAAGCTTTCTTT
CATSRDRRGMREAFF
>TRBV2|few|TRBJ2-5|TRBD2
TGTGCCAGCAGGGTGGTGACTAGCGGGGAACAAGAGACCCAGTACTTC
CASRVVTSGEQETQYF
>TRBV7-8|-|TRBJ1-5|-
TGTGCCAGCAGCGGCCTCACAGGGTTGAATCAGCCCCAGCATTTT
CASSGLTGLNQPQHF
>TRBV9|few|TRBJ1-2|-
TGTGCCAGCAGCCCCCCGGTCCCTAACTATGGCTACACCTTC
CASSPPVPNYGYTF
>TRBV7-6|-|TRBJ1-1|-
TGTGCCAGCAGCTTAGCGGGCTCGAACACTGAAGCTTTCTTT
CASSLAGSNTEAFF
>TRBV5-4|-|TRBJ2-5|-
TGTGCCAGCAGCTCCACGGACTGGGCAGAGACCCAGTACTTC
CASSSTDWAETQYF
>TRBV5-1|-|TRBJ1-1|-
TGCGCCAGCAGCTTGGGTGCGCCTCGAAACACTGAAGCTTTCTTT
CASSLGAPRNTEAFF
>TRBV19|-|TRBJ2-3|-
TGTGCCAGTAGTCATACGGGCACAGATACGCAGTATTTT
CASSHTGTDTQYF
>TRBV20-1|-|TRBJ1-4|-
TGCAGTGCTAGAATCGTTGAAAAACTGTTTTTT
CSARIVEKLFF
>TRBV7-2|few|TRBJ1-5|-
TGTGCCAGCAGCGAACGTGGGGGCAGTCAGCCCCAGCATTTT
CASSERGGSQPQHF
>TRBV5-1|-|TRBJ1-3|-
TGCGCCAGCCAGACACAGGCTGGAAACACCATATATTTT
CASQTQAGNTIYF
>TRBV14|many|TRBJ2-4|-
TGTGCCAGCAGCCAGAGCTACATTCAGTACTTC
CASSQSYIQYF
>TRBV4-1|-|TRBJ2-7|-
TGCGCCAGCAGCCAGGCGGACTCTGGAGGCCTTTACGAGCAGTACTTC
CASSQADSGGLYEQYF
>TRBV7-2|few|TRBJ2-1|TRBD2
TGTGCCAGCAGCTTGGGGGGGTATTACAATGAGCAGTTCTTC
CASSLGGYYNEQFF
>TRBV6-5|few|TRBJ2-1|-
TGTGCCGCCCGCGCCGACATCTACAATGAGCAGTTCTTC
CAARADIYNEQFF
>TRBV4-2|few|TRBJ1-2|-
TGTGCCAGCAGCCCGAATCGGGGAAATGGCTACACCTTC
CASSPNRGNGYTF
>TRBV6-5|-|TRBJ2-7|TRBD1
TGTGCCAGCAGTTACTCGAGGGGGACAGACGAGCAGTACTTC
CASSYSRGTDEQYF
>TRBV15|-|TRBJ2-1|TRBD2
TGTGCCACCAGCAGGCTAGCGGGGGTTCAACACAATGAGCAGTTCTTC
CATSRLAGVQHNEQFF
>TRBV7-2|-|TRBJ1-5|-
TGTGCCAGCAGCTACCAACAGGAGCAGCCCCAGCATTTT
CASSYQQEQPQHF
>TRBV2|few|TRBJ1-2|-
TGTGCCAGCAGTGATCGCAGATTC
CASSDRRF
>TRBV7-8|-|TRBJ2-5|TRBD2
TGTGCCAGCAGCTTACGGGGGGGCCGAGAAGAGACCCAGTACTTC
CASSLRGGREETQYF
>TRBV5-1|-|TRBJ2-5|-
TGCGCCAGCAGCTTTGGGCCTCTGGGAGAGACCCAGTACTTC
CASSFGPLGETQYF
>TRBV5-4|-|TRBJ1-1|-
TGTGCCAGCACCGGACGGGCGGGGGACACTGAAGCTTTCTTT
CASTGRAGDTEAFF
>TRBV6-6|few|TRBJ2-3|-
TGTGCCAGCAGTTACTCAGTTCGGGGAACAGATACGCAGTATTTT
CASSYSVRGTDTQYF
>TRBV5-4|-|TRBJ2-1|-
TGTGCCAGCAGCTCGACGGAGGGCAATGAGCAGTTCTTC
CASSSTEGNEQFF
>TRBV5-1|-|TRBJ1-1|-
TGCGCCAGCAGCCTTGCCCAGGACACTGAAGCTTTCTTT
CASSLAQDTEAFF
>TRBV12-5|few|TRBJ2-7|TRBD1
TGTGCTAGTGGTTTGGTACTGGGGCAGGGGGTCTACGAGCAGTACTTC
CASGLVLGQGVYEQYF
>TRBV14|few|TRBJ2-3|TRBD1
TGTGCCAGCAGCCATATCTTACAGGGGCTGAGCACAGATACGCAGTATTTT
CASSHILQGLSTDTQYF
>TRBV10-2|-|TRBJ1-2|TRBD1
TGCGCCAGCAGTGAGTCCGGTGACAGGGTAGACGGCTACACCTTC
CASSESGDRVDGYTF
>TRBV5-1|few|TRBJ1-1|-
TGCGCCAGCAGCCCAACAGGGATTAACACTGAAGCTTTCTTT
CASSPTGINTEAFF